This T cell receptor (beta chain) derives from a study of shared clonotypes between healthy human individuals (dated by TCRdb to 2020 to 2022). The study in broad terms: The cohort comprised a couple of women and three men aged 18 to 49 years. For each donor, CD4 naive and CD4 memory were each given three plates, CD8 naive was given two plates, and CD8 memory was given one plate. To estimate repertoire size and how much clonotype sharing occurs between individuals, the study deeply sequenced the blood TCR repertoires of five or six healthy adults. Different laboratories and diverse techniques were used to prepare libraries and sequence TCR repertoires, to increase sequencing depth and limit assay-specific biases. Per donor, leukapheresis produced somewhere between about 0.8 and 9 billion PBMCs.

With respect to this clone: Its target antigen remains unknown. Per-base qualities were not stored, and no clone one base away is much larger.

The donors were healthy, HIV-negative adults who had no recently reported acute infections or vaccinations. Every donor was a Caucasian adult living in Nashville, Tennessee, USA. CD4+ T cells were enriched by magnetic negative selection; naive cells were then positively selected on CD45RA, and the negative fraction formed the memory subset. Blood was obtained by leukapheresis, after which PBMCs were separated by Ficoll-Histopaque density gradient centrifugation and cryopreserved in liquid nitrogen vapor phase. Analytical flow cytometry was used to check the purity and quantity of each magnetically sorted T cell population. Each sorted fraction had its genomic DNA isolated and then quantified by UV absorbance on a Nanodrop 2000c. TCR CDR3 regions were amplified from genomic DNA by multiplex PCR using the deep immunoSEQ assay. Extracted genomic DNA from each cell subset was distributed evenly across all wells of several immunoSEQ 96-well plates, and each plate was treated as a replicate. For sorted subsets, approximately 200 ng of genomic DNA, equivalent to roughly 33,000 T cell genomes, went into each replicate PCR. The purified libraries were quantified using a Qubit 3.0 fluorometer, sized with a Bioanalyzer 2100, and then quantified again using the KAPA Library Quantification kit. A separate single-read 150-cycle Illumina NextSeq 550 flow cell was used to sequence each immunoSEQ 96-well plate. The paper's processing steps were these. Because only junctional sequences without quality scores were contained in the immunoSEQ output, filtering matching that applied to full-length reads could not be performed. To assign V/J genes and CDR3, sequences were annotated against IMGT germline references using PyIR, a Python wrapper for IgBLAST v1.9. Reads were filtered out if the reads had weak V/J assignments (E-value above 1e-6), no CDR3, stop codons, out-of-frame junctions, or ambiguous translated residues. A V3J clonotype was defined by an identical inferred V gene, J gene, and CDR3 amino acid sequence. To compute the percentage overlap between repertoires, the number of shared unique clonotypes was divided by the size of the smaller repertoire. RTK rarefaction, the Chao1 estimator, and Recon v2.1 estimates of unobserved clonotypes were used to assess repertoire richness. For all TCRbeta clonotypes obtained by the gDNA method from four donors, generation probabilities were computed with OLGA. TCRdb limited this immuneACCESS table to in-frame rearrangements with V and J called. A share of clones is missing; checked studies link under half to unresolved V genes, and the rest is unexplained. Clone size and the V and J calls come from that table; the DNA yielded D and trimming. A total of about 1.5 million clones appear in this sample, 95% to 99% of them only once. The ten top clones hold approximately 0.44% of the sample.

From a lookup of the germline V gene, CDR1 and CDR2 are LGHNA and YSLEER. Trimming accounts for 3 bases at V and 2 bases at J, while the number of junction bases matched to no gene is 9. Counted from cysteine to phenylalanine, this CDR3 has 16 amino acids. Just CDR3 DNA is preserved here, 48 bases in frame from base 1. What the work shows at the level of the full study, not this receptor alone: Even with the large sequencing depth, rarefaction of the sorted-subset datasets indicated that sequencing was incomplete. Only blood was sampled, and tissue TCR repertoires likely differ from those in blood. Higher generation probabilities were observed for clonotypes shared by all four sorted-subset donors than for non-shared clonotypes. Because the study included only a small number of donors, the genetic and exposure-history diversity represented was limited. Based on pairwise subsampling, the degree of clonotype sharing among donors was expected to be affected by sequencing depth. Estimated clonotype richness was generally larger for naive than for memory subsets. When four donors were compared, the shared fraction of clonotypes was 5% to 6.5% for naive CD4, 3.5% for naive CD8, more than 2% for memory CD4, and 0.35% to 0.4% for memory CD8.

The sample taken for sequencing was naive CD4+ T cells sorted from blood. The meaning of the sample's cell subset or site label: CD45RA+ positively selected. The sequence was obtained from a young man in good health. Rearrangement joined TRBV4-3 to TRBJ2-7; 8 middle bases align to TRBD2. The DNA is TGCGCCAGCAGCCAGGAGACTAGCGCACGCACCTACGAGCAGTACTTC. Its product reads: CASSQETSARTYEQYF.